These 12 T cell receptor beta chains originate from one sample sequenced in a study of radiotherapy plus CTLA-4 blockade in lung cancer. TCRdb keeps only in-frame clones here, not all; method: immunoSEQ multiplex PCR. Among some 64,000 clones listed, approximately 76% were seen once. Sequencing was performed on peripheral blood, taken from a patient treated with radiotherapy plus ipilimumab. The receptors derive from a human donor with non-small cell lung cancer whose response to radiotherapy plus ipilimumab could not be evaluated. Some clones in this sample may be carry-over from other donors' samples.

A few counts support this clone. This sequence joins TRBV28 and TRBJ2-5, with 8 bases aligning to TRBD1. Unmatched junction bases numbered 7, after V lost 2 bases and J lost 5 bases. From germline, CDR1 is MDHEN and CDR2 SYDVKM. This CDR3 comprises 15 residues. The CDR3 DNA follows: TGTGCCAGCAGTTTAAGACAGGGGCGATTTGAGACCCAGTACTTC. It encodes CASSLRQGRFETQYF.

The V call is TRBV9, the J call TRBJ2-1; 12 bases fit TRBD2. Germline loops: CDR1 SGDLS, CDR2 YYNGEE. Unmatched junction bases numbered 10, after V lost 6 bases and J lost 6 bases. The CDR3 is 16 residues long. The CDR3 nucleotides are TGTGCCAGCACCCGACGGGGGACTAGCGGGCCCAATGAGCAGTTCTTC. Translated, it gives CASTRRGTSGPNEQFF.

This chain links TRBV5-1 with TRBJ2-7; D is perhaps TRBD2 (5 bases). The V and J ends lost 4 bases and 4 bases respectively, with 18 bases between them. There are 15 residues in the CDR3. Germline V gene lookup returns CDR1 SGHRS and CDR2 YFSETQ. The CDR3 DNA follows: TGCGCCAGCAGCACCCTGGACTCTACATCGTACGAGCAGTACTTC. Its protein product is CASSTLDSTSYEQYF.

The chain links TRBV9 to TRBJ2-7, with D possibly TRBD2 on 7 matching bases. The V gene's germline CDR1 is SGDLS and CDR2 YYNGEE. There are 14 residues in the CDR3. Trimming left V 2 bases short and J 5 bases short, with 14 bases between. The CDR3 region is CASSVGGGVDEQYF. The CDR3 bases are TGTGCCAGCAGCGTGGGAGGGGGGGTGGACGAGCAGTACTTC.

The chain links TRBV2 to TRBJ1-2, with D perhaps TRBD1 (5 bases). CDR1 SNHLY and CDR2 FYNNEI come from the germline V gene. The CDR3 length is 13 residues. Trimming took 4 bases from V and 4 from J, leaving 10 bases between them. CDR3 sequence: CASSVGQTYGYTF. DNA for the CDR3: TGTGCCAGCAGTGTGGGGCAGACCTATGGCTACACCTTC.

The table lists this clone with a count of one. The V call is TRBV5-1, the J call TRBJ2-2; D may be TRBD2 (6 bases). The ends were cut back, 4 bases at V and 6 bases at J, with 7 bases in the middle. The CDR3 totals 12 residues. CDR1 is SGHRS, CDR2 YFSETQ, per germline. CDR3 nucleotides: TGCGCCAGCAGCACTAGCCCCGGGGAGCTGTTTTTT. Translating gives CASSTSPGELFF.

This sequence joins TRBV5-1 and TRBJ2-7, with TRBD1 identical over 7 bases. CDR3 length: 14 residues. Trimming cost V 5 bases and J 7 bases; bases outside gene matches: 12. Germline V gene data show CDR1 as SGHRS and CDR2 as YFSETQ. This chain's CDR3 is CASSMTGSPREQYF. DNA for the CDR3: TGCGCCAGCAGTATGACAGGGAGCCCTAGAGAGCAGTACTTC.

The CDR3 reads CASSTDNNEQFF. The CDR3 DNA reads TGTGCCAGCAGCACAGACAACAATGAGCAGTTCTTC. This sequence joins TRBV7-9 and TRBJ2-1; D unclear. Trimming cost V 5 bases and J 5 bases, with 7 bases left between them. This CDR3 comprises 12 residues. Per germline, CDR1 SEHNR and CDR2 FQNEAQ (reference sequence). Full variable domain (missing parts from reference TRBV7-9 and TRBJ2-1): DTGVSQNPRHKITKRGQNVTFRCDPISEHNRLYWYRQTLGQGPEFLTYFQNEAQLEKSRLLSDRFSAERPKGSFSTLEIQRTEQGDSAMYLCASSTDNNEQFFGPGTRLTVL.

CDR3 bases: TGTGCCAGCAGCACCTCCTGGACAGGGGGCACTGAAGCTTTCTTT. Its translation: CASSTSWTGGTEAFF. This chain joins TRBV4-2 and TRBJ1-1; 10 nucleotides align to TRBD1. The CDR3 runs 15 residues. CDR1 LGHNA and CDR2 YNFKEQ come from the germline V gene. V shed 5 bases, J shed 4 bases, and the junction held 7 bases outside the gene matches.

CDR3 sequence (DNA): TGTGCCAGCAGCTTGAATAGCGGGGGGCCCCACTCCTACGAGCAGTACTTC. This encodes CASSLNSGGPHSYEQYF. The chain combines TRBV5-4 with TRBJ2-7, with 10 bases fitting TRBD2. The CDR3 runs 17 residues. The J segment lost 0 bases and the V segment lost 1 base, leaving 7 bases of the junction unmatched. Germline CDR1 and CDR2: SGHNT and YYREEE (reference sequence).

Only one count was recorded for this clone. The chain carries TRBV5-1 and TRBJ1-2; D is undetermined. Germline CDR1 SGHRS, CDR2 YFSETQ. CDR3 length equals 13 residues. The V end was cut by 4 bases, the J end by 3 bases, with 10 bases between. CDR3 protein: CASSDRGDYGYTF. CDR3 sequence (DNA): TGCGCCAGCAGCGATCGCGGAGACTATGGCTACACCTTC.

For this clone: At one end the junction does not follow the germline gene, possibly because of a read error. This chain links TRBV6-1 with TRBJ1-6, with D uncertain. The length of the CDR3 is 11 residues. Germline assignment: CDR1 MNHNS and CDR2 SASEGT. The CDR3 nucleotides are TGTGCCAGCCGAGAAAATTCACTCCTCCACTTT. Translated, it gives CASRENSLLHF.